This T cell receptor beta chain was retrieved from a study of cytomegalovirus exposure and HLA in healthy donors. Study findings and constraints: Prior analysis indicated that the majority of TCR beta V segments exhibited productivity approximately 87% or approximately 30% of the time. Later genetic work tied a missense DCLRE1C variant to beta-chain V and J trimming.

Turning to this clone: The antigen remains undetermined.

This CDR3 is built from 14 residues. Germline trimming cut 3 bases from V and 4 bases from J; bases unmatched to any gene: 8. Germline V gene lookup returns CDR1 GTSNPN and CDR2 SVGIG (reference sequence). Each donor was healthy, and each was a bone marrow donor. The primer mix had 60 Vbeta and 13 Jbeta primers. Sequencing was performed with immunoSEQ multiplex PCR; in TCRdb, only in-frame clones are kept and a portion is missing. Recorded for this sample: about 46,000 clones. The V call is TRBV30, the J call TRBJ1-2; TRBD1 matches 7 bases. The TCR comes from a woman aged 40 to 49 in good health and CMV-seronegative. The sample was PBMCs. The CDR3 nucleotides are TGTGCCTGGAGCGGGGTCCAGGGGGGCTATGGCTACACCTTC. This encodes CAWSGVQGGYGYTF.